The 32 T cell receptor beta chains below come from one sample, sequenced in a study of CD8 T cells in ankylosing spondylitis. TCRdb independently ran MiXCR on the 5' RACE reads; one entry per CDR3 protein. The sample carries about 340,000 distinct CDR3 sequences, roughly 14% recorded once. The specimen was blood, either unsorted or a sorted T cell fraction (not recorded which). The receptors were sampled from a male donor with ankylosing spondylitis or in good health (not recorded which).

The V gene is TRBV6-1, the J gene TRBJ2-7; D unclear. The CDR3 loop spans 14 amino acids. Trimming took off 3 bases at V and 2 bases at J, with 11 bases between the two ends. Germline loops: CDR1 MNHNS, CDR2 SASEGT. The CDR3 region is CASSEPTKPYEQYF. The CDR3 DNA reads as TGTGCCAGCAGTGAGCCCACTAAGCCCTACGAGCAGTACTTC.

This clonotype has a handful of counts. The CDR3 sequence: CAILQPTVGRAYEQYF. As DNA, the CDR3 is TGTGCCATCCTTCAGCCGACGGTCGGGAGGGCCTACGAGCAGTACTTC. The rearrangement uses TRBV7-9 and TRBJ2-7, with TRBD2 identical over 8 bases. Germline V gene sequence: CDR1 SEHNR, CDR2 FQNEAQ (reference sequence). V was pared by 10 bases and J by 2 bases, with 16 bases of the junction left unmatched. The CDR3 is made up of 16 amino acids.

This clonotype was counted between two and nine times. The V and J genes are TRBV3-1 and TRBJ1-1, with 7 bases matching TRBD1. Looked up from germline, CDR1 is LGHDT and CDR2 is YNNKEL (reference sequence). After removal of 4 bases from V and 4 bases from J, the junction contained 9 bases not matched to a gene. The CDR3 extends over 15 amino acids. The CDR3 here is CASSPGGGAGTEAFF. In DNA, the CDR3 is TGTGCCAGCAGCCCGGGAGGGGGCGCGGGCACTGAAGCTTTCTTT.

The V gene is TRBV19, the J gene TRBJ2-3; perhaps D is TRBD1 or TRBD2 (5 bases each). The CDR3 is made up of 13 amino acids. V shed 5 bases and J shed 5 bases, with 11 bases lying between them. Germline lookup yields CDR1 LNHDA and CDR2 SQIVND (reference sequence). This CDR3 reads CASSPGSKDTQYF. CDR3 sequence (DNA): TGTGCCAGTAGTCCAGGGAGTAAAGATACGCAGTATTTT.

The rearrangement uses TRBV9 and TRBJ2-1; weak D call: TRBD1 (6 bases). Germline V lookup: CDR1 SGDLS, CDR2 YYNGEE. The CDR3 loop spans 13 amino acids. V lost 3 bases and J lost 9, with 13 bases in between. The CDR3 here is CASSGNRVGEQFF. CDR3 DNA sequence: TGTGCCAGCAGCGGAAACAGGGTCGGTGAGCAGTTCTTC.

In its sample, this clonotype was seen a few times. V gene TRBV4-1 combines with J gene TRBJ1-4, with TRBD1 identical over 7 bases. The J segment lost 10 bases and the V segment lost 0 bases, leaving 8 bases of the junction unmatched. This CDR3 has 15 residues. Per the germline V gene, CDR1 is MGHRA and CDR2 is YSYEKL. CDR3 sequence: CASSQDRGPVGKLFF. DNA for the CDR3: TGCGCCAGCAGCCAAGATAGGGGGCCGGTGGGAAAACTGTTTTTT.

This chain links TRBV24-1 with TRBJ2-3; D could derive from TRBD1 or TRBD2 (5 bases each). Trimming stripped 5 bases from V and 3 bases from J, with 17 bases between. Germline CDR1 KGHDR, CDR2 SFDVKD. CDR3 length equals 16 residues. The CDR3 coding sequence is TGTGCCACCAGTGCCCACGACAGTCGGAGGACAGATACGCAGTATTTT. Amino acid sequence: CATSAHDSRRTDTQYF.

This clonotype was seen a handful of times. V and J are TRBV5-1 and TRBJ2-5, with 13 bases identical to TRBD2. After removal of 5 bases from V and 3 bases from J, the junction contained 7 bases not matched to a gene. Germline V gene data show CDR1 as SGHRS and CDR2 as YFSETQ. The CDR3 spans 16 residues. The chain's CDR3 is CASSLWTSGGKETQYF. The CDR3 DNA follows: TGCGCCAGCAGTTTATGGACTAGCGGGGGAAAAGAGACCCAGTACTTC.

This clonotype occurred a few times. This chain joins TRBV4-1 and TRBJ2-1, with a tentative D call TRBD2 (7 bases). There are 16 residues in the CDR3. CDR1 is MGHRA, CDR2 YSYEKL, per germline. V dropped 0 bases and J dropped 4 bases, with 13 bases sitting between them. The CDR3 is CASSQEGASGYNEQFF. In nucleotides, the CDR3 is TGCGCCAGCAGCCAAGAGGGGGCTAGCGGATACAATGAGCAGTTCTTC.

The chain recombines TRBV4-1 with TRBJ2-2; D is unclear. The CDR3 consists of 15 residues. The germline V gene encodes CDR1 MGHRA and CDR2 YSYEKL. V lost 3 bases and J lost 5, with 13 bases in between. CDR3: CASSHLTHRTGELFF. Here the CDR3 DNA reads TGCGCCAGCAGCCATTTAACTCACCGGACCGGGGAGCTGTTTTTT.

The CDR3, as DNA: TGTGCCAGCGGAAAGATACAGGGGGGACTGGAAGCTTTCTTT. Translation: CASGKIQGGLEAFF. This chain uses TRBV12-3 or TRBV12-4 with TRBJ1-1; 8 bases are a match to TRBD1. The CDR3 extends over 14 amino acids. The ends lost 8 bases at V and 8 bases at J; junction bases unmatched: 13.

This rearrangement joins TRBV5-1 to TRBJ1-4, with 10 bases identical to TRBD1. The V and J ends lost 4 bases and 4 bases, in that order; junction bases with no gene match: 7. The germline V gene has CDR1 SGHRS and CDR2 YFSETQ. The length of the CDR3 is 16 residues. The CDR3 region is CASSRGTGELNEKLFF. CDR3 nucleotide sequence: TGCGCCAGCAGCAGGGGGACAGGGGAACTTAATGAAAAACTGTTTTTT.

The chain combines TRBV29-1 with TRBJ1-1, with TRBD1 as a possible D gene (6 bases). The V gene's germline CDR1 is SQVTM and CDR2 ANQGSEA. The CDR3 extends over 13 amino acids. Trimming cost V 4 bases and J 6 bases, with 15 bases left between them. CDR3 DNA sequence: TGCAGCGTTGGGGCGGGGGCGAGGGCTGAAGCTTTCTTT. Its translation is CSVGAGARAEAFF.

The chain joins TRBV20-1 to TRBJ2-5; D remains unclear. This CDR3 comprises 15 residues. V dropped 0 bases and J dropped 5 bases, with 16 bases sitting between them. CDR1 is DFQATT and CDR2 is SNEGSKA in the germline V gene (reference sequence). The CDR3 bases are TGCAGTGCTAGAGATCGGCGGCCACCAAGGGAGACCCAGTACTTC. It specifies CSARDRRPPRETQYF.

This clonotype was seen ten or more times. J is TRBJ2-7 and V is TRBV12-3 or TRBV12-4; 12 positions match TRBD1. V was clipped by 6 bases and J by 3 bases; unmatched bases: 9. The CDR3 length is 16 residues. CDR3 amino acids: CASRARGTGGYYEQYF. CDR3 sequence (DNA): TGTGCCAGCAGAGCCCGAGGGACAGGGGGCTACTACGAGCAGTACTTC.

This clonotype was recorded many times. V gene TRBV12-3 or TRBV12-4 combines with J gene TRBJ2-1; 8 nucleotides align to TRBD2. This CDR3 spans 13 amino acids. Losses at the gene ends were 1 base for V and 10 bases for J; bases not matched to a gene: 3. The CDR3 sequence is CASSLGTSREQFF. The CDR3 DNA follows: TGTGCCAGCAGTTTAGGGACTAGCAGAGAGCAGTTCTTC.

V is TRBV4-1 and J is TRBJ2-2; 10 bases match TRBD2. This CDR3 comprises 17 residues. With V trimmed by 1 base and J by 6 bases, 8 bases remained unmatched. Germline CDR1 MGHRA, CDR2 YSYEKL. The CDR3 DNA reads as TGCGCCAGCAGCCAAGCTCAGCGGGGGGGAGTAGCCGGGGAGCTGTTTTTT. This codes for CASSQAQRGGVAGELFF.

This clonotype turned up a few times. V gene TRBV18 combines with J gene TRBJ2-4, with 8 bases lining up with TRBD1. The V segment lost 3 bases and the J segment 8 bases; nucleotides outside the gene matches: 9. This CDR3 spans 15 amino acids. CDR1 KGHSH and CDR2 LQKENI come from the germline V gene. CDR3 residues: CASSPSVTGADIQYF. The CDR3 bases are TGTGCCAGCTCACCGAGTGTGACAGGGGCGGACATTCAGTACTTC.

The chain links TRBV19 to TRBJ1-2; D possibly corresponds to TRBD1 (6 bases). Deletions cut 7 bases from V and 4 bases from J, with 13 bases between. This CDR3 region has 13 residues. Germline CDR1 reads LNHDA; CDR2 reads SQIVND (reference sequence). CDR3 loop: CASNDRGTYGYTF. The CDR3 coding sequence is TGTGCCAGTAATGATAGGGGGACCTATGGCTACACCTTC.

This clonotype has more than one count but fewer than ten. The V call is TRBV19, the J call TRBJ2-6, with D unclear. Per the germline V gene, CDR1 is LNHDA and CDR2 is SQIVND (reference sequence). Trimming removed 4 bases at V and 1 base at J, with 11 bases between. CDR3 length: 16 amino acids. The DNA for the CDR3 is TGTGCCAGTAGTACCCCCCGAGGTTCTGGGGCCAACGTCCTGACTTTC. Encoded protein: CASSTPRGSGANVLTF.

The V gene is TRBV29-1, the J gene TRBJ1-4; perhaps TRBD1 as D (5 bases). From germline, CDR1 is SQVTM and CDR2 ANQGSEA. With 3 bases removed from V and 8 bases from J, the gap between germline ends came to 16 bases. The CDR3 is 14 residues long. CDR3 in DNA: TGCAGCGTTGATTTTCTGGGGCTAGGAGAAAAACTGTTTTTT. Translation gives CSVDFLGLGEKLFF.

CDR3 residues: CASSFSIPTGGFSWNTEAFF. The CDR3 DNA sequence: TGTGCCAGCAGTTTTTCGATCCCGACAGGTGGTTTCTCTTGGAACACTGAAGCTTTCTTT. This chain joins TRBV27 and TRBJ1-1; possible D gene TRBD1, 6 bases. This CDR3 has 20 residues. The germline V gene has CDR1 MNHEY and CDR2 SMNVEV (reference sequence). V was trimmed by 3 bases and J by 1 base, leaving 27 bases between them.

Notes on this clonotype: Lacking the conserved final phenylalanine or tryptophan, this CDR3 likely reflects a read error. The rearrangement uses TRBV20-1 and TRBJ2-3, with D perhaps matching TRBD2 (6 bases). Trimming took 6 bases from V and 3 from J, leaving 16 bases between them. Germline lookup yields CDR1 DFQATT and CDR2 SNEGSKA (reference sequence). The CDR3 extends over 14 amino acids. DNA of the CDR3: TGCAGTGCCGCGGGGAGCAGGGCAACAGATACGCAGTATTCT. Translating it yields CSAAGSRATDTQYS.

The chain employs TRBV20-1 and TRBJ1-6; possibly TRBD1 for D (5 bases). This CDR3 contains 13 residues. Germline CDR1 reads DFQATT; CDR2 reads SNEGSKA (reference sequence). The V gene lost 6 bases and the J gene lost 10 bases, with 16 bases spanning the gap. The CDR3 bases are TGCAGTGCGGCCAGGGTGGAGAGATCACCCCTCCACTTT. Encoded protein: CSAARVERSPLHF.

In this sample, this clonotype turned up a few times. The CDR3 is CASSLSGQHYEQYF. The CDR3 nucleotides are TGTGCCAGCAGCTTGTCAGGACAGCACTACGAGCAGTACTTC. The chain uses TRBV5-6 and TRBJ2-7; TRBD1 might be the D (6 bases). This CDR3 spans 14 amino acids. Germline-derived CDR1 and CDR2 are SGHDT and YYEEEE. Trimming took off 1 base at V and 3 bases at J, with 11 bases between the two ends. Looking up the rest from reference TRBV5-6 and TRBJ2-7 gives the full variable domain: DAGVTQSPTHLIKTRGQQVTLRCSPKSGHDTVSWYQQALGQGPQFIFQYYEEEERQRGNFPDRFSGHQFPNYSSELNVNALLLGDSALYLCASSLSGQHYEQYFGPGTRLTVT.

This clonotype came up many times. This chain connects TRBV7-8 to TRBJ2-5; D tentatively reads TRBD1 or TRBD2 (6 bases each). The V end lost 1 base, the J end lost 3 bases, and 21 bases lay between the germline ends. CDR3 length equals 18 residues. Germline loops: CDR1 SGHVS, CDR2 FQNEAQ. CDR3 nucleotide sequence: TGTGCCAGCAGCTTAGTCCATCCCGGGGGCATCGGGAAAGAGACCCAGTACTTC. This sequence encodes CASSLVHPGGIGKETQYF.

V gene TRBV10-3 combines with J gene TRBJ1-3; weak D call: TRBD1 (6 bases). Germline V CDR1 and CDR2: ENHRY, SYGVKD. The CDR3 runs 13 residues. The germline V and J ends were trimmed by 10 bases and 1 base, with 11 bases remaining between them. The CDR3 nucleotides are TGTGCCACTCACCAGGGGTCTGGAAACACCATATATTTT. Translating it yields CATHQGSGNTIYF.

The CDR3 DNA is TGTGCCAGCAGTTTAACCCGGACAGCTGAAGCTTTCTTT. It yields the protein CASSLTRTAEAFF. J is TRBJ1-1 and V is TRBV12-3 or TRBV12-4; a weak D match, TRBD1 (6 bases). This CDR3 has 13 amino acids. Deletions cut 2 bases from V and 6 bases from J, with 10 bases between.

V and J are TRBV19 and TRBJ2-1; 10 bases agree with TRBD1. Germline V gene lookup returns CDR1 LNHDA and CDR2 SQIVND (reference sequence). The CDR3 is made up of 16 amino acids. V was pared by 1 base and J by 6 bases, with 6 bases of the junction left unmatched. Here the CDR3 DNA reads TGTGCCAGTAGTATAGGGGGCGGGACAGGGGCCAATGAGCAGTTCTTC. This gives the protein CASSIGGGTGANEQFF. Full variable domain (missing parts from reference TRBV19 and TRBJ2-1): DGGITQSPKYLFRKEGQNVTLSCEQNLNHDAMYWYRQDPGQGLRLIYYSQIVNDFQKGDIAEGYSVSREKKESFPLTVTSAQKNPTAFYLCASSIGGGTGANEQFFGPGTRLTVL.

This clonotype came up a few times. This chain links TRBV7-9 with TRBJ1-1; the match to TRBD1 covers 7 bases. The CDR3 length is 13 residues. Germline-derived CDR1 and CDR2 are SEHNR and FQNEAQ (reference sequence). V was clipped by 5 bases and J by 6 bases; unmatched bases: 6. CDR3 in DNA: TGTGCCAGCAGCACATCAGGGGGGGCTGAAGCTTTCTTT. It translates to CASSTSGGAEAFF.

The sample holds a few counts of this clonotype. The chain carries TRBV12-3 or TRBV12-4 and TRBJ2-7; a weak D match, TRBD1 (5 bases). The CDR3 is 14 amino acids. Trimming removed 7 bases from V and 5 bases from J, with 18 bases in between. CDR3 in amino acids: CASMARGGRDEQYF. The DNA for the CDR3 is TGTGCCAGCATGGCAAGGGGCGGTCGCGACGAGCAGTACTTC.

The chain links TRBV4-1 to TRBJ1-5, with unresolved D. Per the germline V gene, CDR1 is MGHRA and CDR2 is YSYEKL. This CDR3 has 17 amino acids. With 1 base removed from V and 7 bases from J, the gap between germline ends came to 20 bases. Written as DNA, the CDR3 is TGCGCCAGCAGCCAAGCCTATCGGACGGAAACAATACAGCCCCAGCATTTT. Its translation is CASSQAYRTETIQPQHF.